What follows describes a single TCR beta chain. Its antigen has not been determined. No qualities accompany the bases; no much larger clone lies one base away. TCRbeta CDR3 regions were amplified from genomic DNA using the immunoSEQ Assay, a bias-controlled multiplex PCR. In the original analysis: The number of nucleated cells in each sample was estimated from the amplification of reference gene primers within the assay. To quantify the absolute abundance of each unique TCRbeta CDR3 rearrangement, sequence reads were collapsed and filtered. Productive Simpson clonality was computed per sample as the square root of Simpson's diversity index over productive rearrangements. As stored in TCRdb, this immuneACCESS dataset retains in-frame rearrangements with V and J assigned. A fraction of the clones does not appear; measured against another copy, unresolved V genes explain less than half of the discrepancy, and the remainder lacks a known reason. V and J calls and clone size are copied from that table; D and trimming were computed from the DNA. The sample table records about 670,000 clones; approximately 90% of these occur just once. The top ten constitute under 0.3% of the sample.

This specimen comes from a study of blood T cell repertoires in COVID-19 (dated by TCRdb to between 2020 and 2021). Study-level background: Samples from collaborators originated in the United States, Italy and Spain and spanned both the acute and convalescent phases of COVID-19. Nearly every sample came with metadata listing a de-identified subject ID, COVID-19 status, age in years and sex. Where HLA class I and class II types were available, the types were taken from metadata supplied by the sample provider, not from assay-based typing. The repertoires were released in a freely available public database meant as a resource for research on the immune response to SARS-CoV-2. Deeply sampled blood TCRbeta repertoires from subjects exposed to, actively infected with, or recovered from COVID-19 were included in the dataset. The samples were drawn from the first 160 participants of the ongoing ImmuneRACE study and from 950 to 1,500 subjects provided by 6 global collaborators. The material from the prospective study consisted of cDNA or gDNA derived from T cells, B-cell-depleted T cells, or PBMCs. What the authors observed across the whole study: The quantity of clinical and demographic metadata differed by source and by participant and was supplied without curation.

Each collaborating institution followed its own protocols to collect whole blood in K2EDTA tubes. For TCRbeta analysis, collaborators shipped samples as frozen whole blood, isolated PBMCs, or DNA extracted from either of those sample types. Spanning cysteine to phenylalanine, the CDR3 consists of 15 amino acids. The CDR3 DNA has 45 bases and is translated from base 1. Trimming takes 2 bases from V and 1 base from J, and the germline ends sit 11 bases apart. Looking up the germline V gene yields CDR1 MNHNS and CDR2 SASEGT. The sequence came from a woman between 18 and 30 years old with acute or convalescent COVID-19. The chain was built from TRBV6-1 and TRBJ1-1, with the D gene call left open. The material sequenced was peripheral blood. The CDR3 is CASSESGQPNTEAFF. The DNA is as follows: TGTGCCAGCAGTGAAAGCGGGCAGCCGAACACTGAAGCTTTCTTT.